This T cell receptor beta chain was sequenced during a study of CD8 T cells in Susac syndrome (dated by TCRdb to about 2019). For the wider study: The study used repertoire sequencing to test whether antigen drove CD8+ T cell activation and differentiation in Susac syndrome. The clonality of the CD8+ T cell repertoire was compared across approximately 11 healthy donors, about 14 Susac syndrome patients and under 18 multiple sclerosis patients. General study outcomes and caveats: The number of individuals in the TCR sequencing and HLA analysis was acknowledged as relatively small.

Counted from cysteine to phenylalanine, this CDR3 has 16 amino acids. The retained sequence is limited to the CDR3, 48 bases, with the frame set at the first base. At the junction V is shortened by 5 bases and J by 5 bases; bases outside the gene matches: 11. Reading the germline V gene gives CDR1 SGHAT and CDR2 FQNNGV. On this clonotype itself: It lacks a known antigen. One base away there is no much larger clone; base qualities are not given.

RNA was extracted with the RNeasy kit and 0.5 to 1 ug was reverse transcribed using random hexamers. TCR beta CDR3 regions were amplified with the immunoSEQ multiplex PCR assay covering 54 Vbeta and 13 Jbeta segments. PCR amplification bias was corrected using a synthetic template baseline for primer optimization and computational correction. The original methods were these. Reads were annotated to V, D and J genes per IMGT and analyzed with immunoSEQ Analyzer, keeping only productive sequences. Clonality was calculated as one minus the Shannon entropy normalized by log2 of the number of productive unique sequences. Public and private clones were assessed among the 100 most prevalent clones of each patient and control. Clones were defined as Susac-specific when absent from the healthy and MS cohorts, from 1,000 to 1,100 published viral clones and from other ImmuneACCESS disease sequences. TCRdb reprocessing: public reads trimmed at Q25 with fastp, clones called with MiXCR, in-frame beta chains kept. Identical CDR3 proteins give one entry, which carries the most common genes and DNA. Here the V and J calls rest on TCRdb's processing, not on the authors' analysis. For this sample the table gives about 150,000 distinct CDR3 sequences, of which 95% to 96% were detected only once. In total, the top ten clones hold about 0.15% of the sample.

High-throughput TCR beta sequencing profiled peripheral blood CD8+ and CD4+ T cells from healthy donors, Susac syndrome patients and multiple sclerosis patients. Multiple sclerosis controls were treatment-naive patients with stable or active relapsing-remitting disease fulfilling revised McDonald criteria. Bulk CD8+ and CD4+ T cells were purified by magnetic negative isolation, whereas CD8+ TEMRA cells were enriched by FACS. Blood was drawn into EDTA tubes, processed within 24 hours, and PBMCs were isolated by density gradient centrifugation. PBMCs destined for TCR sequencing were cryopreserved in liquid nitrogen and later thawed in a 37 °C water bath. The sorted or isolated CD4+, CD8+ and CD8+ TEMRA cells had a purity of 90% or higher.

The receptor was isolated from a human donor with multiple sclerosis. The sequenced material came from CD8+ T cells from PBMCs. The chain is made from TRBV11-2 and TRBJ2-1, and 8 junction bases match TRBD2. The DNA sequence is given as TGTGCCAGCAGCCTCCCGAGCGGGGGAGCCCACAATGAGCAGTTCTTC. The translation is CASSLPSGGAHNEQFF.